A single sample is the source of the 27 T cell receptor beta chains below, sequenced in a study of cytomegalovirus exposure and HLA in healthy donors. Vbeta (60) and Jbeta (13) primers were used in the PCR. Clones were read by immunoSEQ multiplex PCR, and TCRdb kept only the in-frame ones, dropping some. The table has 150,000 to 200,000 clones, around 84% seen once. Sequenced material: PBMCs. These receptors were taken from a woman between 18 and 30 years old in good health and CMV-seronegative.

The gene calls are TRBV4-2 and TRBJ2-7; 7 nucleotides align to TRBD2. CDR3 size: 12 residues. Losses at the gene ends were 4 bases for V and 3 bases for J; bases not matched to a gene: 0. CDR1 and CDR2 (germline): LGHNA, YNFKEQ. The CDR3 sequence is CASSPSGYEQYF. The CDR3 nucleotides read TGTGCCAGCAGCCCTAGCGGCTACGAGCAGTACTTC.

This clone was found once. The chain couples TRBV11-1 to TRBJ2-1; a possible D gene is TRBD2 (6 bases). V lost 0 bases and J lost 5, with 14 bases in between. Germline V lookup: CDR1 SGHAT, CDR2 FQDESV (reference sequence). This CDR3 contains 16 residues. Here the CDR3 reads CASSLAWAGLHNEQFF. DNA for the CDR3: TGTGCCAGCAGCTTAGCATGGGCGGGACTCCACAATGAGCAGTTCTTC.

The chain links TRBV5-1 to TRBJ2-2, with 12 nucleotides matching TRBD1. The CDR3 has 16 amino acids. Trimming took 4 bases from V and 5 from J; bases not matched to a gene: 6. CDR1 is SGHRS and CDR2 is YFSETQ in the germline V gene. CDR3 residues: CASSPGTGGRTGELFF. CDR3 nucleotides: TGCGCCAGCAGCCCGGGGACAGGGGGCCGGACCGGGGAGCTGTTTTTT.

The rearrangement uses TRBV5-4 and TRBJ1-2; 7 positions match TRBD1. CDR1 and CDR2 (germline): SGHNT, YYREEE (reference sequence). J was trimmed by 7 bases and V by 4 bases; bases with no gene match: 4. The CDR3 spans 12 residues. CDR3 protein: CASSGNRGGYTF. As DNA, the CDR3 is TGTGCCAGCAGCGGCAACAGGGGTGGCTACACCTTC.

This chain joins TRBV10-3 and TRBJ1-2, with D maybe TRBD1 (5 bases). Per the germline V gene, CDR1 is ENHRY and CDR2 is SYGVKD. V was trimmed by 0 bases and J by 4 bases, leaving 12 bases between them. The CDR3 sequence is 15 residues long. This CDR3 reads CAISESTTVGYGYTF. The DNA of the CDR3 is TGTGCCATCAGTGAGTCGACGACAGTAGGCTATGGCTACACCTTC.

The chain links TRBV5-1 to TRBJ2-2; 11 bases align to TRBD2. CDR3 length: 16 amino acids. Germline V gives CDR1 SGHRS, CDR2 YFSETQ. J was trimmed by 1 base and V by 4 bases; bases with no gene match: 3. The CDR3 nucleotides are TGCGCCAGCAGCCGCGGGACTAGCGGGAACACCGGGGAGCTGTTTTTT. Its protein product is CASSRGTSGNTGELFF.

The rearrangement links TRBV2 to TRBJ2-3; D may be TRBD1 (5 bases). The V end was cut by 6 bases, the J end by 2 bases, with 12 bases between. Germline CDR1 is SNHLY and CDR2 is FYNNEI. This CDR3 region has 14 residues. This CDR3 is CASRRQGITDTQYF. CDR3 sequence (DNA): TGTGCCAGCAGGCGGCAGGGAATCACAGATACGCAGTATTTT.

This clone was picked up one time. CDR3 bases: TGCAGCGCCGCAGGGGGAAGGGGTGGCTACACCTTC. It yields the protein CSAAGGRGGYTF. The rearrangement links TRBV29-1 to TRBJ1-2; 7 bases align to TRBD1. The trim removed 7 bases at V and 7 bases at J, leaving 9 bases unmatched. Germline CDR1 and CDR2: SQVTM and ANQGSEA. This CDR3 comprises 12 residues.

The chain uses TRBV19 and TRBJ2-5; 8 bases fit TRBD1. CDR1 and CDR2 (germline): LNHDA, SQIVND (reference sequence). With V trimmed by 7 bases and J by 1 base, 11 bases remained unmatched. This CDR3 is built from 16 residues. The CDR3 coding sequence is TGTGCCAGTAACCCCGGCGGCGGGACAGGCCAAGAGACCCAGTACTTC. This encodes CASNPGGGTGQETQYF.

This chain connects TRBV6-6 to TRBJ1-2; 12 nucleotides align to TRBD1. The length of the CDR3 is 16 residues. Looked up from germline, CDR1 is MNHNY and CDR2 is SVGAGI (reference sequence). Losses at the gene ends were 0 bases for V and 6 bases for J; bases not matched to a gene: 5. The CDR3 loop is CASSYSGQGASNGYTF. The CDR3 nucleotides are TGTGCCAGCAGTTACTCGGGACAGGGGGCTTCTAATGGCTACACCTTC.

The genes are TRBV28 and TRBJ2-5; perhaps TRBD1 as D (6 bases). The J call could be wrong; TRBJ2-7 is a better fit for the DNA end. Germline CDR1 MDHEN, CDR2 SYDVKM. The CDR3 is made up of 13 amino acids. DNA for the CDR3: TGTGCCAGCAATCAGGGGCACTCCTACGAGCAGTACTTC. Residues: CASNQGHSYEQYF.

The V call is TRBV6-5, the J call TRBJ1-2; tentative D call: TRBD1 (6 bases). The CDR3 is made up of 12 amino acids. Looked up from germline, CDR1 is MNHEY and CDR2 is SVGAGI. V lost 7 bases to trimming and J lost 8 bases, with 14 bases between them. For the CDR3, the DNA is TGTGCCAGCACACGCAGGGGTAAAGGCTACACCTTC. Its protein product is CASTRRGKGYTF.

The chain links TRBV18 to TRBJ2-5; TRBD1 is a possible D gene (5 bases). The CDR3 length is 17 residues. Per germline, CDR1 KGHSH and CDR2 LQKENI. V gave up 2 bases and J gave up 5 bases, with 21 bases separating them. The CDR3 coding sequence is TGTGCCAGCTCACCAAGGGGCCCAGGGCTTCTGAGGGAGACCCAGTACTTC. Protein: CASSPRGPGLLRETQYF.

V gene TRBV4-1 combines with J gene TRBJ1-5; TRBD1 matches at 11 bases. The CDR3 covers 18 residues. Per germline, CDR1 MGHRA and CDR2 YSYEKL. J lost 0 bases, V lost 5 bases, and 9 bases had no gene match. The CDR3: CASSAGQGAIYSNQPQHF. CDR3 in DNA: TGCGCCAGCAGCGCTGGACAGGGGGCGATTTATAGCAATCAGCCCCAGCATTTT.

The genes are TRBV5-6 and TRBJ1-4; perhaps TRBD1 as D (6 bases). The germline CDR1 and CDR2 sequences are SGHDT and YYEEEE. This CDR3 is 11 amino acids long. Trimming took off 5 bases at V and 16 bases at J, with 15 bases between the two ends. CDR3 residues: CASSSQGSWFF. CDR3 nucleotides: TGTGCCAGCAGTTCACAGGGTAGCTGGTTTTTT.

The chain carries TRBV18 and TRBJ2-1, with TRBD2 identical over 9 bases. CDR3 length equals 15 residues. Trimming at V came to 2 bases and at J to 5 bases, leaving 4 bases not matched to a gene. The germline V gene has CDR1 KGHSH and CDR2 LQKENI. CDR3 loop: CASSPGTSWDNEQFF. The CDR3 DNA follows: TGTGCCAGCTCACCAGGGACTAGCTGGGACAATGAGCAGTTCTTC.

DNA of the CDR3: TGTGCCAGCAGCTTAGCTAGGACACTTGGAAACACCATATATTTT. Its protein product is CASSLARTLGNTIYF. The chain carries TRBV7-9 and TRBJ1-3; D possibly corresponds to TRBD1 (5 bases). V was cut by 0 bases and J by 3 bases, with 9 bases left in between. Germline assignment: CDR1 SEHNR and CDR2 FQNEAQ (reference sequence). The CDR3 contains 15 residues.

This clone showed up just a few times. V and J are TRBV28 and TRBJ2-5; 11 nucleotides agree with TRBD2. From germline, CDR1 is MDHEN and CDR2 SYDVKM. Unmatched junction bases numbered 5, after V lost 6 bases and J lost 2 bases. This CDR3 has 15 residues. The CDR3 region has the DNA TGTGCCAGCAGCTCAGGGACTAGCGGTCAAGAGACCCAGTACTTC. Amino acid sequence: CASSSGTSGQETQYF.

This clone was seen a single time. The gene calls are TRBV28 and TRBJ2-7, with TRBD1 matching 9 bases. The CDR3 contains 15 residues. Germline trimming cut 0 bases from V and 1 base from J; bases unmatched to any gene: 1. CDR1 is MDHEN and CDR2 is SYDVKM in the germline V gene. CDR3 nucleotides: TGTGCCAGCAGTTTATGGGGGACAGGGTCCTACGAGCAGTACTTC. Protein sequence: CASSLWGTGSYEQYF.

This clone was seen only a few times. The CDR3 here is CASSLDGALPNYGYTF. CDR3 DNA sequence: TGTGCCAGCAGCTTGGATGGGGCCTTACCAAACTATGGCTACACCTTC. The chain is built from TRBV5-6 and TRBJ1-2, with D perhaps TRBD1 (5 bases). This CDR3 has 16 amino acids. From germline, CDR1 is SGHDT and CDR2 YYEEEE. Trimming stripped 0 bases from V and 2 bases from J, with 14 bases between.

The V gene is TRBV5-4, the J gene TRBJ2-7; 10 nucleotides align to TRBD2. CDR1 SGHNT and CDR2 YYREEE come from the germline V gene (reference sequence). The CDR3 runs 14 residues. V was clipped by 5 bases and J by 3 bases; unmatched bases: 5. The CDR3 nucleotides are TGTGCCAGCAGTTCCGGGACTAGCGTCTACGAGCAGTACTTC. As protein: CASSSGTSVYEQYF.

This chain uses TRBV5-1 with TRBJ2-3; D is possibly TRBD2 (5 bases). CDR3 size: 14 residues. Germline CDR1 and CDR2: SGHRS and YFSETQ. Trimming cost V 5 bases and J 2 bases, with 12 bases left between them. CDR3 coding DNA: TGCGCCAGCAGTGGGAGCGGAATCACAGATACGCAGTATTTT. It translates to CASSGSGITDTQYF.

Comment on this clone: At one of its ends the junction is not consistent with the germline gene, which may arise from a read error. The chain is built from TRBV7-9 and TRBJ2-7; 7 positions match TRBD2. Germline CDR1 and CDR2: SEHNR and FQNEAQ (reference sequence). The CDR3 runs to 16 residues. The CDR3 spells CSSSLARGLAAYEQYF. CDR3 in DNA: TGTTCCAGCAGCTTAGCGAGAGGTCTAGCGGCCTACGAGCAGTACTTC.

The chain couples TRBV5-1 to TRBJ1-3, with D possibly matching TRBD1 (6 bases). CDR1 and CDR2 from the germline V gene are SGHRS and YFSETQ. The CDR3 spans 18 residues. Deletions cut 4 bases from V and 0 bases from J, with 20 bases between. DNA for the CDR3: TGCGCCAGCAGCCAGGGTACCCAGGGGTTAGTCTCTGGAAACACCATATATTTT. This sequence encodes CASSQGTQGLVSGNTIYF.

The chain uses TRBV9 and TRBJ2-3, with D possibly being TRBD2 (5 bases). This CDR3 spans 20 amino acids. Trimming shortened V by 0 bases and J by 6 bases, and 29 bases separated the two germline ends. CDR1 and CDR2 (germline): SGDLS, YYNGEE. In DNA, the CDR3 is TGTGCCAGCAGCGTAGGTTTACGGGGATTTTCGCGCCGTGCTAGTGATACGCAGTATTTT. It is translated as CASSVGLRGFSRRASDTQYF.

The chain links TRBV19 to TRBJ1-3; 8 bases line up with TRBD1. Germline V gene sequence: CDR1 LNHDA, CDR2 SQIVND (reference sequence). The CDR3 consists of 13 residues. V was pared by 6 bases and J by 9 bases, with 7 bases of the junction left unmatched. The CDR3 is CASSTTGGGTIYF. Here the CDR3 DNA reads TGTGCCAGTAGCACTACAGGGGGAGGCACCATATATTTT.

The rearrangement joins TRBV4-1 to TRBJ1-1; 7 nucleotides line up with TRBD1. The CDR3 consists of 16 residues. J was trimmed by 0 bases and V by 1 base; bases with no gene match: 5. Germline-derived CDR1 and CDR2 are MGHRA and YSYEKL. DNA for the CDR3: TGCGCCAGCAGCCAAGGCGGCACAGGGGTGAACACTGAAGCTTTCTTT. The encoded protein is CASSQGGTGVNTEAFF.